The text below deals with one T cell receptor (beta chain). No antigen is known for it. No quality values exist for individual bases; no much larger clone is one base distant. The CDR3 measures 12 amino acids from cysteine to phenylalanine. CDR3 DNA only is kept here, 36 bases in frame from base 1. Reading the germline V gene (reference sequence) gives CDR1 MNHNY and CDR2 SVGAGI. V and J lose 4 bases and 6 bases, and a span of 10 bases separates them. The immunoSEQ hsTCRB kit was used to amplify TCR beta CDR3 regions from genomic DNA. High-throughput TRB CDR3 sequencing was performed on an Illumina HiSeq system. In the original analysis: The immunoSEQ software was used to analyze the sequencing reads, and any nonproductive sequences containing premature stops or frame-shifts were left out. Repertoire clonality was computed as one minus Shannon entropy normalized by log2 of the number of unique productive sequences. TCRdb's version of the immuneACCESS table is confined to in-frame rearrangements and falls short of the full clone set. An unresolved V gene accounts for under half of the shortfall where checked; the remainder is of unknown origin. V, J and clone size reflect that table, while D and trimming were determined from the DNA. The sample table contains about 17,000 clones; only one count was recorded for approximately 91% of them. 0.94% of the sample is held by the ten biggest clonotypes.

This specimen belongs to a study of T cells in pancreatic ductal adenocarcinoma (dated by TCRdb to the late 2010s). General notes on the study: The work assessed suppressive cells as well as CD8+ T cells infiltrating resected pancreatic ductal adenocarcinoma, measuring their numbers, locations, and properties, in order to shed light on the adaptive T-cell response that occurs naturally.

The selected pancreatic ductal adenocarcinoma patients had received surgery without neoadjuvant therapy. After peripheral blood was drawn into heparin tubes, PBMCs were separated on a histopaque density gradient and then cryopreserved in around 10% DMSO. Genomic DNA was extracted from roughly 7 PBMC and about 10 flash-frozen tumor specimens using the DNeasy Blood and Tissue Kit with Proteinase K and RNase treatment. What the work shows at the level of the full study, not this receptor alone: Compared with tumor samples, blood samples had more total productive templates and about 8-fold more unique clonotypes. T-cell clonality showed no significant difference between tumor and blood, with a mean clonality of around 0.12 in tumors and roughly 0.072 in blood. Because inoperable disease is present at presentation in most pancreatic cancer patients, the resected cohort was biased toward the minority with early-stage disease. Comparisons of clonality between tumor and blood may be biased toward lower diversity because tumors are enriched in CD45RO+ effector T cells rather than naive T cells.

Specimen: PBMCs. The sequence links TRBV6-6 to TRBJ2-7; TRBD1 could be the D gene, as 6 bases match. This receptor was obtained from a human donor with pancreatic ductal adenocarcinoma. The CDR3 loop reads CASSSTGFEQYF. The nucleotide sequence is TGTGCCAGCAGTTCTACAGGGTTCGAGCAGTACTTC.